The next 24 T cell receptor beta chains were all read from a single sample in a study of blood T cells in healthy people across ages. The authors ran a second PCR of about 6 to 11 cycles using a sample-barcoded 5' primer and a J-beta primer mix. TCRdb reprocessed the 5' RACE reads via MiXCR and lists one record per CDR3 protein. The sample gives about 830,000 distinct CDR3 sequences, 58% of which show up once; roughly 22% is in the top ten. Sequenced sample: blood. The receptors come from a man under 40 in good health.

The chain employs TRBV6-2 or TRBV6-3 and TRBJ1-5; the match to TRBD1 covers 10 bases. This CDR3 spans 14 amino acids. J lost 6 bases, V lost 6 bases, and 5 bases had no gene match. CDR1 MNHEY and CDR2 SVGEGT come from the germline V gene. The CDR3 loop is CASSPTGGIQPQHF. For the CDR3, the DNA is TGTGCCAGCAGCCCGACAGGGGGCATTCAGCCCCAGCATTTT.

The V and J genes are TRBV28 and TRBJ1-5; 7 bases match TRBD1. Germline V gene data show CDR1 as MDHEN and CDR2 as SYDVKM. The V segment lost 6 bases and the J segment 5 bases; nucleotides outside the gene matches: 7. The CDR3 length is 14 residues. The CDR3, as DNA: TGTGCCAGCAGGGTGACAGGGAGCCATCAGCCCCAGCATTTT. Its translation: CASRVTGSHQPQHF. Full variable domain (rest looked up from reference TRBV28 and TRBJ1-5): DVKVTQSSRYLVKRTGEKVFLECVQDMDHENMFWYRQDPGLGLRLIYFSYDVKMKEKGDIPEGYSVSREKKERFSLILESASTNQTSMYLCASRVTGSHQPQHFGDGTRLSIL.

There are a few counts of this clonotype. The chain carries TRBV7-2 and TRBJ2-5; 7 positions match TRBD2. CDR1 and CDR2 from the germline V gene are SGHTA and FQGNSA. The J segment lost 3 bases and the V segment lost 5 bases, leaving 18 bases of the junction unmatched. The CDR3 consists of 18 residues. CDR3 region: CASSKRRLAHRGEETQYF. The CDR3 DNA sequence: TGTGCCAGCAGCAAACGGCGACTAGCCCACCGGGGAGAAGAGACCCAGTACTTC.

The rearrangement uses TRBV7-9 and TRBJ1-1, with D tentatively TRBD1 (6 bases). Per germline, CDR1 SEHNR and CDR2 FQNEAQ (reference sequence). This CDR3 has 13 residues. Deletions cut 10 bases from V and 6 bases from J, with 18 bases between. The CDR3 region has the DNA TGTGCCATCCCTGCCAGGGGTTCCGCTGAAGCTTTCTTT. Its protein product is CAIPARGSAEAFF.

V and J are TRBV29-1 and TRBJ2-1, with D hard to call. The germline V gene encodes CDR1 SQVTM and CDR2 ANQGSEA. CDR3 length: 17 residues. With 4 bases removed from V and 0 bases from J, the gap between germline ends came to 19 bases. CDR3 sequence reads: CSVVKPPVLSSYNEQFF. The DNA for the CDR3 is TGCAGCGTTGTAAAGCCCCCAGTATTAAGCTCCTACAATGAGCAGTTCTTC.

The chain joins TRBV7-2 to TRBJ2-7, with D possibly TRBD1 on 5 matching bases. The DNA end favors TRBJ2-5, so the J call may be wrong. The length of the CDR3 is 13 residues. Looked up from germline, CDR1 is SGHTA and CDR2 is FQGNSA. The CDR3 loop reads CASSLGQFGTQYF. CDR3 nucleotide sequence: TGTGCCAGCAGCTTAGGACAGTTTGGGACCCAGTACTTC.

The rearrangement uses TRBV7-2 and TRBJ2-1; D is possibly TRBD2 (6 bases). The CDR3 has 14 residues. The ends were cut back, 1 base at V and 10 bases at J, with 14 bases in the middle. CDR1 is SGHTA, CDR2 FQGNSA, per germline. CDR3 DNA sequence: TGTGCCAGCAGCTTAGTAGGCGGGGCTGGGGAGCAGTTCTTC. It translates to CASSLVGGAGEQFF.

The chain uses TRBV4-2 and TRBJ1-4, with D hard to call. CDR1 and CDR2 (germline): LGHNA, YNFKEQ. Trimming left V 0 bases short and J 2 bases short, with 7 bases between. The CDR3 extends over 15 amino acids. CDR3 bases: TGTGCCAGCAGCCAAGAAGGATTGACTAATGAAAAACTGTTTTTT. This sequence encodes CASSQEGLTNEKLFF.

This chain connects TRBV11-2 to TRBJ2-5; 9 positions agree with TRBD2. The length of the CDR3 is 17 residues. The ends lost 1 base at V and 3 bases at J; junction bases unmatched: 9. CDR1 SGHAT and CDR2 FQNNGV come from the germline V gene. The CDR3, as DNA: TGTGCCAGCAGCTTAGGCCTGAGACCTAGCGGGGAAGAGACCCAGTACTTC. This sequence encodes CASSLGLRPSGEETQYF. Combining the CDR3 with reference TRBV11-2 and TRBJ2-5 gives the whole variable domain EAGVAQSPRYKIIEKRQSVAFWCNPISGHATLYWYQQILGQGPKLLIQFQNNGVVDDSQLPKDRFSAERLKGVDSTLKIQPAKLEDSAVYLCASSLGLRPSGEETQYFGPGTRLLVL.

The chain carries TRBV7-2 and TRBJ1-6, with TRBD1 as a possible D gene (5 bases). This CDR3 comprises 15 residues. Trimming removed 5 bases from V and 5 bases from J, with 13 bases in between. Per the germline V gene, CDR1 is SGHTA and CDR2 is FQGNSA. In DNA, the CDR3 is TGTGCCAGCAGCGCGAATTTCAGGGATAATTCACCCCTCCACTTT. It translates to CASSANFRDNSPLHF.

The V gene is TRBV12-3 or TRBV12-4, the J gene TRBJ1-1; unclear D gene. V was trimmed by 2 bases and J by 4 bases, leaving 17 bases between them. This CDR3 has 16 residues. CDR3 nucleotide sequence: TGTGCCAGCAGTTTAATCATTGGCAGGAGAGCCACTGAAGCTTTCTTT. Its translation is CASSLIIGRRATEAFF.

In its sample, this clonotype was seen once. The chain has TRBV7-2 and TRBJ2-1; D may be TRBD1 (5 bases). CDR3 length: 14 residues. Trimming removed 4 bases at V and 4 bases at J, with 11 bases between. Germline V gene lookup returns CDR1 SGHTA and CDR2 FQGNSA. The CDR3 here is CASSYDSDYNEQFF. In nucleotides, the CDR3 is TGTGCCAGCAGCTACGACAGTGATTACAATGAGCAGTTCTTC.

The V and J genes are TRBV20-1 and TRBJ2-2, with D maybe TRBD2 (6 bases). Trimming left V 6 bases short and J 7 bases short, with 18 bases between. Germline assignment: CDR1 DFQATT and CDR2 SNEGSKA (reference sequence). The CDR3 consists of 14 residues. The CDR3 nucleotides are TGCAGTGCGCAGATGGCGGGAAAGAACGGGGAGCTGTTTTTT. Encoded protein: CSAQMAGKNGELFF.

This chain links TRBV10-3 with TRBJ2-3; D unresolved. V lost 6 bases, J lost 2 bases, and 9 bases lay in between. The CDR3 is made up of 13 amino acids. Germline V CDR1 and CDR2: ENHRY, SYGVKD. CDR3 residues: CAIRREDTDTQYF. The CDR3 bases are TGTGCCATCAGACGAGAGGACACAGATACGCAGTATTTT.

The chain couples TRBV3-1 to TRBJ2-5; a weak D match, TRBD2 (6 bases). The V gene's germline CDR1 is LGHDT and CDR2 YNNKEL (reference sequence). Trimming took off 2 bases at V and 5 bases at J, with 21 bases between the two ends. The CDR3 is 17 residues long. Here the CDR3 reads CASSQHRGTQEVETQYF. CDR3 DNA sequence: TGTGCCAGCAGCCAACATCGGGGGACGCAGGAGGTGGAGACCCAGTACTTC.

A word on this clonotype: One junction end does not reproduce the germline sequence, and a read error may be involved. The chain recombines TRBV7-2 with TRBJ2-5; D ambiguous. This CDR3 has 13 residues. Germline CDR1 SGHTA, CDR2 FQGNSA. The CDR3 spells CARSLSGIGAQYF. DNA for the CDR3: TGTGCCCGCAGCTTGTCTGGGATTGGGGCCCAGTACTTC.

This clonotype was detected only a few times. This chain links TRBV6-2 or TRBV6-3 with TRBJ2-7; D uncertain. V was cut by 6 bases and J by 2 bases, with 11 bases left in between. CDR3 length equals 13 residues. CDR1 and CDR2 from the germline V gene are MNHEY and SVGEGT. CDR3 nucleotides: TGTGCCAGCAGGGACGACTCAACCTACGAGCAGTACTTC. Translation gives CASRDDSTYEQYF.

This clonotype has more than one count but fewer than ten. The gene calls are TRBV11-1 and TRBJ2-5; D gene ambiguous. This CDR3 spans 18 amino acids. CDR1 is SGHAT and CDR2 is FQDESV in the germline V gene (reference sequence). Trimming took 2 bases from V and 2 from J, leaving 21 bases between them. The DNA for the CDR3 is TGTGCCAGCAGCTTAAAGGTTAACGTGGGCAACTTACAAGAGACCCAGTACTTC. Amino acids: CASSLKVNVGNLQETQYF.

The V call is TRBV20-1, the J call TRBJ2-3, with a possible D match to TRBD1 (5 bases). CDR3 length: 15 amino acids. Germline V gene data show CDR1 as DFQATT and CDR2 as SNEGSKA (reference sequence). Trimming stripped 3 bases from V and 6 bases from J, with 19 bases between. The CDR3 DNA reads TGCAGTGCTAGGCAGGGTGGCTCGTATTCCGATACGCAGTATTTT. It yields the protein CSARQGGSYSDTQYF.

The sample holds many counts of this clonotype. The CDR3 DNA reads TGTGCCATCACAAAGGGGGGACTTCCCGCGTCTAGCGACTATGGCTACACCTTC. Protein product: CAITKGGLPASSDYGYTF. The gene calls are TRBV10-3 and TRBJ1-2, with a possible D match to TRBD1 (6 bases). Germline lookup yields CDR1 ENHRY and CDR2 SYGVKD. V was cut by 7 bases and J by 3 bases, with 27 bases left in between. CDR3 length equals 18 residues.

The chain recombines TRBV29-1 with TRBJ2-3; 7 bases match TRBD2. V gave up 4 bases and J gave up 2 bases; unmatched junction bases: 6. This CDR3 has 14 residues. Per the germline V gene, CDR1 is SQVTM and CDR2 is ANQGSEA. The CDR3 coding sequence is TGCAGCGTTGGTCGGGGGGACCCCACAGATACGCAGTATTTT. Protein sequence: CSVGRGDPTDTQYF.

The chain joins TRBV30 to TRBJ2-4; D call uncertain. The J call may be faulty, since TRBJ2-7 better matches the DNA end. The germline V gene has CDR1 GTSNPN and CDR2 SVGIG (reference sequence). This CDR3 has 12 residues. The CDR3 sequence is CAWRKGLGEQYF. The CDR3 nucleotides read TGTGCCTGGAGGAAAGGGCTGGGCGAGCAGTACTTC.

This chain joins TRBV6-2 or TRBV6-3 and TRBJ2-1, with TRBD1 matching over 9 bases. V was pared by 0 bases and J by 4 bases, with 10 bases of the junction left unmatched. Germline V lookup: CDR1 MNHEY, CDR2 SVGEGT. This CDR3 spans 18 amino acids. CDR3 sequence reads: CASSYSSIVDRGYNEQFF. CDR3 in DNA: TGTGCCAGCAGTTACTCTAGTATCGTGGACAGGGGATACAATGAGCAGTTCTTC.

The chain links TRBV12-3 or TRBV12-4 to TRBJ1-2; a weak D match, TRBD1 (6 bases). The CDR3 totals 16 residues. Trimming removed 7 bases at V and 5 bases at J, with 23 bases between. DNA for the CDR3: TGTGCCAGCACCCGTCGGAGGGGGTACACCCCATATGGCTACACCTTC. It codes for CASTRRRGYTPYGYTF.